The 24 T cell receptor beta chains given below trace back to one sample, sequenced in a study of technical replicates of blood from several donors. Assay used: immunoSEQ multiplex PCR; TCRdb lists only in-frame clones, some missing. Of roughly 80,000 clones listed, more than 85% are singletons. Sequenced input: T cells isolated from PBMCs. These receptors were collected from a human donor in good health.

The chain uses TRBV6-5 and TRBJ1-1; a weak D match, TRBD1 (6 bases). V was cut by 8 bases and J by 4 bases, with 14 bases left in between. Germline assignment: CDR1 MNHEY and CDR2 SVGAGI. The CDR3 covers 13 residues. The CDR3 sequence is CASGGQLGTEAFF. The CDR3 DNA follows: TGTGCCAGCGGTGGACAGTTGGGCACTGAAGCTTTCTTT.

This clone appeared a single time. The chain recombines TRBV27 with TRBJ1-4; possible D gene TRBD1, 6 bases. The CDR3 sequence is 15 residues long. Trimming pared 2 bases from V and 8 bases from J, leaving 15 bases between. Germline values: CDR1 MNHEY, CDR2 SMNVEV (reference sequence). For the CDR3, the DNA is TGTGCCAGCAGTTTAGTTGCGACCCAGGGGGAAAAACTGTTTTTT. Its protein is CASSLVATQGEKLFF.

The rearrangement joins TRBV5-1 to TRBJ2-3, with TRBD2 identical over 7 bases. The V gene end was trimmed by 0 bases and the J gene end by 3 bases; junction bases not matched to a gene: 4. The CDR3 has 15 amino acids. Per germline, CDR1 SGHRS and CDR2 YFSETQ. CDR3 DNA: TGCGCCAGCAGCTTGGTTGCTAGCGGAACAGATACGCAGTATTTT. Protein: CASSLVASGTDTQYF.

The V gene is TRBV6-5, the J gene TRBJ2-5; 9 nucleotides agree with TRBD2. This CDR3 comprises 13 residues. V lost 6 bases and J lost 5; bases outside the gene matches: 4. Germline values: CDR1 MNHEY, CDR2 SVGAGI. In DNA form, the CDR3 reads TGTGCCAGCAGCCGCGGGAGGGTGGAGACCCAGTACTTC. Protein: CASSRGRVETQYF.

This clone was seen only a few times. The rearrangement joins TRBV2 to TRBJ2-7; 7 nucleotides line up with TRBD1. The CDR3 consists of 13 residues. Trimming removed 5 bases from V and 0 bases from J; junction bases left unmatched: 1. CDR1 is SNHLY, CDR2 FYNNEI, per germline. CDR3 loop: CASSWDSSYEQYF. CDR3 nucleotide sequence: TGTGCCAGCAGTTGGGACAGCTCCTACGAGCAGTACTTC.

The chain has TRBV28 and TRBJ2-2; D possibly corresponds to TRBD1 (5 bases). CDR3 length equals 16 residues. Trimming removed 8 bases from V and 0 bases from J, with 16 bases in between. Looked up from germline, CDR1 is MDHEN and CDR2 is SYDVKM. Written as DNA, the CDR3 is TGTGCCAGCGGGGCTAATAGCTGGTCGAACACCGGGGAGCTGTTTTTT. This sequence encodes CASGANSWSNTGELFF.

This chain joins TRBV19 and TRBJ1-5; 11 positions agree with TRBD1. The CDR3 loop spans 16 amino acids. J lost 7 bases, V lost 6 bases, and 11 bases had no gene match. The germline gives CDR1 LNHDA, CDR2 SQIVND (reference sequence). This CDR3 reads CASSTIGQGAEQPQHF. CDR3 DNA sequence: TGTGCCAGTAGCACCATCGGACAGGGGGCGGAGCAGCCCCAGCATTTT.

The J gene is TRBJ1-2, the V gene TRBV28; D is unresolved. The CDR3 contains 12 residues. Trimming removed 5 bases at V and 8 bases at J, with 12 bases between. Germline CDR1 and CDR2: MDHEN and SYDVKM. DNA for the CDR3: TGTGCCAGCAGTCCACACATGCAGGGCTACACCTTC. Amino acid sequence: CASSPHMQGYTF.

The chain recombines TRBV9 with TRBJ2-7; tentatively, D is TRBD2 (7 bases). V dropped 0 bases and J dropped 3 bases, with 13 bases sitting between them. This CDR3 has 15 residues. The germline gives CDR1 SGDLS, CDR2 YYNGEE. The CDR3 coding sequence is TGTGCCAGCAGCGTAGCGGGGGGCCTGGGCTACGAGCAGTACTTC. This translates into CASSVAGGLGYEQYF.

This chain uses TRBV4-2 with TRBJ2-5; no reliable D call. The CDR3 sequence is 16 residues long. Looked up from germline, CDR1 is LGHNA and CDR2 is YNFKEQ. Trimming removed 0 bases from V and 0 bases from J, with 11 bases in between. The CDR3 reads CASSQDPRQYQETQYF. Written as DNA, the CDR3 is TGTGCCAGCAGCCAAGATCCCCGCCAGTACCAAGAGACCCAGTACTTC.

The DNA of the CDR3 is TGTGCCAGCTCACCTACTTCCAGGGGGAATGGCTACACCTTC. It encodes CASSPTSRGNGYTF. The chain couples TRBV18 to TRBJ1-2, with 7 bases aligning to TRBD1. Trimming took 3 bases from V and 6 from J; bases not matched to a gene: 7. The CDR3 extends over 14 amino acids. The germline V gene encodes CDR1 KGHSH and CDR2 LQKENI.

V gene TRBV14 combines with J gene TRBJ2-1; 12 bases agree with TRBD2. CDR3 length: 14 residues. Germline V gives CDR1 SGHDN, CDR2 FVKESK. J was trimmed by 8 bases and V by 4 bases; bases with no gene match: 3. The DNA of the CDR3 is TGTGCCAGCAGCCCCCTAGCGGGAGGGGATGAGCAGTTCTTC. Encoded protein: CASSPLAGGDEQFF.

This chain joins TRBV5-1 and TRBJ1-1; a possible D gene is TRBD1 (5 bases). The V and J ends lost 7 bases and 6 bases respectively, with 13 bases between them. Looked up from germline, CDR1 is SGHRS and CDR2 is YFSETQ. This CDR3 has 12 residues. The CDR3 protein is CASRDAGSEAFF. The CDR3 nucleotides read TGCGCCAGCCGGGACGCGGGGTCTGAAGCTTTCTTT.

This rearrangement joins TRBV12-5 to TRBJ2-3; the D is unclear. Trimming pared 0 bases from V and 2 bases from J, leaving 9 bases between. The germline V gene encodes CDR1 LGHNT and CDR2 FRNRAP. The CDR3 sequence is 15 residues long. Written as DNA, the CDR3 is TGTGCTAGTGGTTTGGTTTTTGTAGCCACAGATACGCAGTATTTT. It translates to CASGLVFVATDTQYF.

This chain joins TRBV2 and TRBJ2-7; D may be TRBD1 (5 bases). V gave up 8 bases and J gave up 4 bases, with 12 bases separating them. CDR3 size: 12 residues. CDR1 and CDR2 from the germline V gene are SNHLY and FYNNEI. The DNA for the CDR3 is TGTGCCAGCGGTAGGGGTCGGTACGAGCAGTACTTC. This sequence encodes CASGRGRYEQYF.

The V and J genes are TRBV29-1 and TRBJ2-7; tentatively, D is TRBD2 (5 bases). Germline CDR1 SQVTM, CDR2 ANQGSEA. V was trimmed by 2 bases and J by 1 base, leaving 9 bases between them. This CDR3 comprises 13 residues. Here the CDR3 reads CSVELPGSYEQYF. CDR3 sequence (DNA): TGCAGCGTTGAATTGCCGGGATCCTACGAGCAGTACTTC.

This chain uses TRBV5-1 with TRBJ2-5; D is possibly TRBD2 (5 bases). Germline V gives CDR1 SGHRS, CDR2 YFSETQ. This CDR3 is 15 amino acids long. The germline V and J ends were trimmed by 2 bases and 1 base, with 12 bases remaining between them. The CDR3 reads CASSFKEGPQETQYF. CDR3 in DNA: TGCGCCAGCAGCTTCAAAGAGGGCCCCCAAGAGACCCAGTACTTC.

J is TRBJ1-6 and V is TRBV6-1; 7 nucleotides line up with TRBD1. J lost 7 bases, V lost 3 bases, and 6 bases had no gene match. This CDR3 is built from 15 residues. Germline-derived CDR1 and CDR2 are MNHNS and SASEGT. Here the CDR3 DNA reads TGTGCCAGCAGTGAGGGACAGCCGAGGAATTCACCCCTCCACTTT. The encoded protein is CASSEGQPRNSPLHF.

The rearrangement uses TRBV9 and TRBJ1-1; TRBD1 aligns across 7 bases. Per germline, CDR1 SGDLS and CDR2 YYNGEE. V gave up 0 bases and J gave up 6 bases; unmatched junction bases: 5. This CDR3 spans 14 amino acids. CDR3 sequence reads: CASSVEPQGAEAFF. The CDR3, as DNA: TGTGCCAGCAGCGTAGAACCCCAGGGGGCTGAAGCTTTCTTT.

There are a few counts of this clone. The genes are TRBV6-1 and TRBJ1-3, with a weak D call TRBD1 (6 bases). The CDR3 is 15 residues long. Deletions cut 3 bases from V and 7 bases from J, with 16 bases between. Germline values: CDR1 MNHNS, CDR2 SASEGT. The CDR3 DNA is TGTGCCAGCAGTGAGAAGGGGGTAATCGGTAACACCATATATTTT. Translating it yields CASSEKGVIGNTIYF.

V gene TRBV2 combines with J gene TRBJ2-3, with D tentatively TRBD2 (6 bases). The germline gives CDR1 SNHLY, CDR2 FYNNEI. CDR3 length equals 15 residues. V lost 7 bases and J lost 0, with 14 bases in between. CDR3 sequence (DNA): TGTGCCAGCATACCCCAGGCGGGGAGCACAGATACGCAGTATTTT. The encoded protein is CASIPQAGSTDTQYF. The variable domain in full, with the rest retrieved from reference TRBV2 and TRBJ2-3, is EPEVTQTPSHQVTQMGQEVILRCVPISNHLYFYWYRQILGQKVEFLVSFYNNEISEKSEIFDDQFSVERPDGSNFTLKIRSTKLEDSAMYFCASIPQAGSTDTQYFGPGTRLTVL.

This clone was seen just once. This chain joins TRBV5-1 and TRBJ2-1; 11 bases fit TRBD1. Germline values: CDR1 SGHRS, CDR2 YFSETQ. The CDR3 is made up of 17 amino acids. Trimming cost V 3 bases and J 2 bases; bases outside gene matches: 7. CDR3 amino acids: CASSSRTGGPPYNEQFF. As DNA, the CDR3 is TGCGCCAGCAGCTCTCGGACAGGGGGCCCTCCCTACAATGAGCAGTTCTTC.

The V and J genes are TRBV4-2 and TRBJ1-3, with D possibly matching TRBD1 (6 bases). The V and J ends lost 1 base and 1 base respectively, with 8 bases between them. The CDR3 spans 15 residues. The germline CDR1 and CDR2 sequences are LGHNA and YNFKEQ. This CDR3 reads CASSQGQGSGNTIYF. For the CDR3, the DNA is TGTGCCAGCAGCCAAGGTCAGGGGTCTGGAAACACCATATATTTT.

CDR3 in DNA: TGTGCCAGTAGTACCACCGCCAGACAGAAATACGAGCAGTACTTC. This translates into CASSTTARQKYEQYF. V gene TRBV19 combines with J gene TRBJ2-7; TRBD1 might be the D (5 bases). Trimming removed 4 bases from V and 4 bases from J, with 17 bases in between. The CDR3 is 15 residues long. Germline V gene data show CDR1 as LNHDA and CDR2 as SQIVND (reference sequence). Combining the CDR3 with reference TRBV19 and TRBJ2-7 gives the whole variable domain DGGITQSPKYLFRKEGQNVTLSCEQNLNHDAMYWYRQDPGQGLRLIYYSQIVNDFQKGDIAEGYSVSREKKESFPLTVTSAQKNPTAFYLCASSTTARQKYEQYFGPGTRLTVT.